A single T cell receptor (beta chain) is shown here with its context. Which antigen it targets is not known. No base qualities exist here, and no much larger clone lies one base off it. The trial excluded patients who had a history of autoimmune disease or who were on systemic immunosuppression. Peripheral blood for TCR sequencing was collected from all dose cohorts at baseline, on cycle 4 day 1, and on cycle 7 day 1. Samples came from an open-label, multicenter, first-in-human phase I dose-escalation trial of ivuxolimab. The trial enrolled adults with locally advanced or metastatic head and neck squamous cell, hepatocellular, melanoma or renal cell carcinoma. Before TCR sequencing, CD4+ and CD8+ T cells were separately sorted from peripheral blood. The sample originates from a study of OX40 agonist ivuxolimab in advanced cancers. With respect to the entire study: Ivuxolimab was a fully human IgG2 agonistic monoclonal antibody targeting the costimulatory receptor OX40 (CD134). The purpose of peripheral TCRbeta sequencing was to test whether ivuxolimab changed TCR sequence diversity and led to clonal T-cell expansion. Three dose-escalation patients achieved partial responses, one with hepatocellular carcinoma and two with cutaneous melanoma. Of the approximately 53 patients in dose escalation, some 20 had hepatocellular carcinoma, some 15 had melanoma, 9 had renal cell carcinoma and 9 had head and neck cancer. Prior anti-PD-1, anti-PD-L1 or anti-CTLA-4 therapy was permitted, and roughly two fifths of dose-escalation patients had received checkpoint inhibitors. A male proportion of almost 85% and a mean age of approximately 58 years, ranging from roughly 20 to 80, were recorded for the dose-escalation cohort. Intravenous ivuxolimab was administered to patients every 2 weeks at six dose levels: 0.01, 0.1, 0.3, 1.5, 3 and 10 mg/kg. The paper covers the monotherapy dose-escalation part of the phase I ivuxolimab trial, which included N of about 56 patients. Broad study findings and their caveats: Low levels of normalized T-cell clonal expansion were also seen in some patients who did not respond. In the 0.1-3.0 mg/kg groups, partial responders had among the lowest normalized peripheral clonal expansion, particularly in CD8+ T cells. The antigen specificity of the peripheral T cells that underwent clonal expansion was not determined. On average, CD8+ T cells showed more expanded clones than CD4+ T cells after ivuxolimab. Clonal expansion of both CD4+ and CD8+ blood T cells was observed from baseline to week 6 at doses 0.1 to 3.0 mg/kg.

Genomic DNA was extracted from sorted cells for sequencing of the TCRbeta CDR3 region. The immunoSEQ Assay was used for sequencing of TCRbeta CDR3 regions. TCRdb retrieved this table from immuneACCESS and kept in-frame rearrangements only. Not all clones are present; in checked studies, unresolved V genes account for under half, and no reason is known for the remainder. The sample table contains about 70,000 clones; only one count was recorded for 82% of them. 4.5% to 6% of the sample rests with the top ten. From cysteine to phenylalanine, the CDR3 is 13 amino acids long. Just CDR3 DNA is preserved here, 39 bases in frame from base 1. V sheds 7 bases and J sheds 4 bases, leaving 11 bases between their ends. The CDR1 and CDR2 encoded by the germline V gene are SNHLY and FYNNEI.

Here the chain combines TRBV2 and TRBJ1-5, with a tentative D gene TRBD1 over 6 matching bases. This clonotype was obtained from an adult with an advanced solid tumor such as melanoma, head and neck, liver or kidney cancer. Sequencing was performed on CD4+ or CD8+ T cells sorted from blood, taken in a trial of the OX40 agonist ivuxolimab. The DNA reads TGTGCCAGCAAGGGGGACCAAAATCAGCCCCAGCATTTT. It translates as CASKGDQNQPQHF.